The T cell receptor (beta chain) described here comes from a study of cytomegalovirus exposure and HLA in healthy donors. Points from the study as a whole: Indistinguishable V segments, including TRBV6-2 and TRBV6-3, were excluded. In a later analysis, common viral pathogens appeared linked to several of the most significant clusters.

Comment on this clone: Its target is not known.

PCR involved 60 Vbeta and 13 Jbeta primers. Sequencing was performed with immunoSEQ multiplex PCR; in TCRdb, only in-frame clones are kept and a portion is missing. The data hold more than 80,000 clones, with 60% to 75% observed a single time. The J segment lost 2 bases and the V segment lost 4 bases, leaving 11 bases of the junction unmatched. The CDR3 has 18 residues. The germline V gene encodes CDR1 SEHNR and CDR2 FQNEAQ (reference sequence). The V gene is TRBV7-9, the J gene TRBJ2-1, with 10 bases that match TRBD2. The receptor comes from a male donor in good health and CMV-seropositive. The sample was PBMCs. The CDR3 region has the DNA TGTGCCAGCAGCTACCTCGAACTAGCGGGAACCCCCTACAATGAGCAGTTCTTC. Translated, it gives CASSYLELAGTPYNEQFF.